These 26 T cell receptor beta chains were all obtained from the same sample, sequenced in a study of T cell responses to AZD1222 COVID-19 vaccine. Only in-frame clones appear in the TCRdb table, and some are missing; sequencing was by immunoSEQ multiplex PCR. The sample carries around 130,000 clones, roughly 91% recorded once. The sequencing used peripheral blood, collected 28 days after the second AZD1222 dose. Every receptor here comes from an adult who received the AZD1222 COVID-19 vaccine.

This chain links TRBV29-1 with TRBJ2-7; D gene uncertain. V gave up 4 bases and J gave up 0 bases, with 7 bases separating them. Germline V gene lookup returns CDR1 SQVTM and CDR2 ANQGSEA. This CDR3 has 12 amino acids. The CDR3 reads CSVARSSYEQYF. The DNA of the CDR3 is TGCAGCGTTGCACGAAGCTCCTACGAGCAGTACTTC.

The CDR3 sequence is CASSQGRSPRNTIYF. The CDR3 bases are TGCGCCAGCAGCCAAGGGCGCAGTCCAAGAAACACCATATATTTT. The chain has TRBV4-1 and TRBJ1-3; D is uncertain. The V end lost 1 base, the J end lost 5 bases, and 12 bases lay between the germline ends. Germline CDR1 is MGHRA and CDR2 is YSYEKL. The length of the CDR3 is 15 residues.

V gene TRBV28 combines with J gene TRBJ1-1; TRBD1 is a possible D gene (5 bases). The germline gives CDR1 MDHEN, CDR2 SYDVKM. The ends were cut back, 8 bases at V and 0 bases at J, with 13 bases in the middle. This CDR3 contains 14 residues. This CDR3 is CASRAGGMNTEAFF. Here the CDR3 DNA reads TGTGCCAGCCGCGCCGGGGGGATGAACACTGAAGCTTTCTTT.

The chain uses TRBV6-5 and TRBJ1-2; possibly TRBD1 for D (5 bases). This CDR3 spans 15 amino acids. The V gene's germline CDR1 is MNHEY and CDR2 SVGAGI. Trimming left V 2 bases short and J 4 bases short, with 14 bases between. The CDR3 here is CASSYTPPGSYGYTF. DNA for the CDR3: TGTGCCAGCAGTTACACTCCTCCAGGGTCCTATGGCTACACCTTC.

The chain combines TRBV3-1 (or the pseudogene TRBV3-2) with TRBJ2-1; perhaps TRBD2 as D (6 bases). CDR1 is LGHDT, CDR2 YNNKEL, per germline (reference sequence). The CDR3 loop spans 15 amino acids. V was cut by 3 bases and J by 0 bases, with 9 bases left in between. CDR3 nucleotide sequence: TGTGCCAGCAGCCAGACTAGGCTCTCCTACAATGAGCAGTTCTTC. Encoded protein: CASSQTRLSYNEQFF.

This clone was observed once. V is TRBV27 and J is TRBJ2-5, with 9 bases that match TRBD1. Germline trimming cut 5 bases from V and 1 base from J; bases unmatched to any gene: 8. The CDR3 is made up of 16 amino acids. In germline, CDR1 is MNHEY, CDR2 SMNVEV (reference sequence). The CDR3 loop is CASSLWTGDSQETQYF. The CDR3 nucleotides read TGTGCCAGCAGTCTATGGACAGGGGACTCCCAAGAGACCCAGTACTTC.

This clone is a singleton in its sample. The junction departs from germline at one end; a sequencing error may be responsible. The chain has TRBV7-7 and TRBJ2-7, with 9 bases aligning to TRBD2. This CDR3 is built from 18 residues. CDR1 SSHAT and CDR2 FNYEAQ come from the germline V gene (reference sequence). The CDR3 region is CASSKPKGGGALSYEQYF. In DNA, the CDR3 is TGTGCTAGCAGCAAGCCTAAGGGCGGGGGGGCGTTATCCTACGAGCAGTACTTC.

The V and J genes are TRBV2 and TRBJ1-5; no firm D call. This CDR3 is built from 14 residues. V was trimmed by 6 bases and J by 4 bases, leaving 13 bases between them. Per germline, CDR1 SNHLY and CDR2 FYNNEI. This chain's CDR3 is CASRPASNNQPQHF. The DNA for the CDR3 is TGTGCCAGCAGACCCGCTTCAAATAATCAGCCCCAGCATTTT. The full variable domain, its missing parts supplied by reference TRBV2 and TRBJ1-5, is EPEVTQTPSHQVTQMGQEVILRCVPISNHLYFYWYRQILGQKVEFLVSFYNNEISEKSEIFDDQFSVERPDGSNFTLKIRSTKLEDSAMYFCASRPASNNQPQHFGDGTRLSIL.

This rearrangement joins TRBV2 to TRBJ2-7, with D maybe TRBD2 (5 bases). In germline, CDR1 is SNHLY, CDR2 FYNNEI. The CDR3 covers 11 residues. Trimming took off 7 bases at V and 6 bases at J, with 10 bases between the two ends. CDR3 coding DNA: TGTGCCAGCAAGTCGGGGTTCGAGCAGTACTTC. It codes for CASKSGFEQYF.

V and J are TRBV27 and TRBJ2-1; 7 bases match TRBD1. Trimming took 8 bases from V and 5 from J; bases not matched to a gene: 9. This CDR3 comprises 14 residues. From germline, CDR1 is MNHEY and CDR2 SMNVEV (reference sequence). CDR3 sequence (DNA): TGTGCCAGCTGGGGGACAGTCTTACACAATGAGCAGTTCTTC. Translating it yields CASWGTVLHNEQFF.

With regard to this clone: Other nucleotide sequences from this sample produce the same CDR3. This chain links TRBV12-5 with TRBJ2-1; a possible D gene is TRBD2 (6 bases). Per germline, CDR1 LGHNT and CDR2 FRNRAP. V was clipped by 2 bases and J by 10 bases, with 6 bases between them. This CDR3 region has 11 residues. Here the CDR3 reads CASGLRGEQFF. CDR3 bases: TGTGCTAGTGGTTTGCGGGGGGAGCAGTTCTTC.

The V gene is TRBV7-2, the J gene TRBJ2-1; D gene unclear. Germline values: CDR1 SGHTA, CDR2 FQGNSA. V was cut by 0 bases and J by 9 bases, with 3 bases left in between. The CDR3 has 11 residues. The DNA of the CDR3 is TGTGCCAGCAGCTTAGCGCTTGAGCAGTTCTTC. It is translated as CASSLALEQFF.

This chain connects TRBV2 to TRBJ1-6, with a possible D match to TRBD1 (5 bases). Germline V gives CDR1 SNHLY, CDR2 FYNNEI. V was cut by 5 bases and J by 6 bases, with 11 bases left in between. This CDR3 region has 14 residues. The CDR3 protein is CASSLQGRNSPLHF. CDR3 nucleotide sequence: TGTGCCAGCAGTCTCCAGGGTCGTAATTCACCCCTCCACTTT.

With respect to this clone: This same CDR3 is encoded by further DNA sequences in the sample. The chain employs TRBV6-5 and TRBJ1-1; D uncertain. From germline, CDR1 is MNHEY and CDR2 SVGAGI. Trimming pared 6 bases from V and 1 base from J, leaving 3 bases between. The CDR3 loop spans 11 amino acids. The CDR3 DNA is TGTGCCAGCAGGCAGAACACTGAAGCTTTCTTT. This sequence encodes CASRQNTEAFF.

This chain's CDR3 is CASSHWREGRNEQYF. The CDR3 DNA follows: TGTGCCAGCAGCCATTGGCGGGAGGGCAGGAACGAGCAGTACTTC. The chain combines TRBV14 with TRBJ2-7; 9 bases fit TRBD2. The V segment lost 3 bases and the J segment 5 bases; nucleotides outside the gene matches: 8. The length of the CDR3 is 15 residues. The V gene's germline CDR1 is SGHDN and CDR2 FVKESK.

The rearrangement links TRBV3-1 (or the pseudogene TRBV3-2) to TRBJ1-6, with TRBD1 as a possible D gene (6 bases). Trimming cost V 7 bases and J 1 base, with 11 bases left between them. The CDR3 covers 15 residues. CDR1 is LGHDT, CDR2 YNNKEL, per germline (reference sequence). For the CDR3, the DNA is TGTGCCAGCACCCCAGGGGTGTCCTATAATTCACCCCTCCACTTT. The encoded protein is CASTPGVSYNSPLHF.

The chain couples TRBV6-5 to TRBJ1-6; D uncertain. The CDR3 sequence is 14 residues long. Trimming shortened V by 7 bases and J by 10 bases, and 17 bases separated the two germline ends. Germline CDR1 MNHEY, CDR2 SVGAGI. The CDR3 loop is CASNDGRIGSPLHF. In DNA, the CDR3 is TGTGCCAGCAACGACGGCAGGATCGGCTCACCCCTCCACTTT.

This chain joins TRBV14 and TRBJ1-3; 7 bases agree with TRBD1. J was trimmed by 0 bases and V by 4 bases; bases with no gene match: 12. CDR1 SGHDN and CDR2 FVKESK come from the germline V gene. The CDR3 covers 18 residues. The CDR3, as DNA: TGTGCCAGCAGCCGCGGGACAGACACTTTATACTCTGGAAACACCATATATTTT. This gives the protein CASSRGTDTLYSGNTIYF. Based on the CDR3 plus reference TRBV14 and TRBJ1-3, the full variable domain is EAGVTQFPSHSVIEKGQTVTLRCDPISGHDNLYWYRRVMGKEIKFLLHFVKESKQDESGMPNNRFLAERTGGTYSTLKVQPAELEDSGVYFCASSRGTDTLYSGNTIYFGEGSWLTVV.

The chain couples TRBV29-1 to TRBJ1-1, with no clear D. The germline gives CDR1 SQVTM, CDR2 ANQGSEA. This CDR3 comprises 13 residues. Trimming removed 5 bases at V and 3 bases at J, with 13 bases between. Here the CDR3 DNA reads TGCAGCGTTACGTCGTGGGTGGACACTGAAGCTTTCTTT. It yields the protein CSVTSWVDTEAFF.

The V and J genes are TRBV3-1 (or the pseudogene TRBV3-2) and TRBJ1-3; the D gene is possibly TRBD1 (5 bases). CDR1 and CDR2 (germline): LGHDT, YNNKEL (reference sequence). This CDR3 comprises 16 residues. V lost 4 bases, J lost 9 bases, and 22 bases lay in between. The CDR3 nucleotides are TGTGCCAGCAGCCCGGGCGTAGACAGCAGGCCGGGCACCATATATTTT. This encodes CASSPGVDSRPGTIYF.

V usage is TRBV19 and J usage is TRBJ1-2, with 9 bases lining up with TRBD1. Germline loops: CDR1 LNHDA, CDR2 SQIVND (reference sequence). This CDR3 has 14 amino acids. With V trimmed by 3 bases and J by 8 bases, 7 bases remained unmatched. As DNA, the CDR3 is TGTGCCAGTAGTATGACAGGGGGTCCAAGGGGCTACACCTTC. Translating it yields CASSMTGGPRGYTF.

The rearrangement joins TRBV4-1 to TRBJ2-7, with D maybe TRBD2 (6 bases). Trimming cost V 0 bases and J 3 bases, with 15 bases left between them. Germline V gives CDR1 MGHRA, CDR2 YSYEKL. This CDR3 has 16 amino acids. The CDR3 is CASSQEDRGGLYEQYF. The CDR3 DNA reads as TGCGCCAGCAGCCAAGAGGATAGGGGAGGTCTCTACGAGCAGTACTTC.

The chain is built from TRBV11-1 and TRBJ1-1; TRBD1 might be the D (5 bases). There are 14 residues in the CDR3. Trimming stripped 5 bases from V and 1 base from J, with 11 bases between. CDR1 SGHAT and CDR2 FQDESV come from the germline V gene (reference sequence). The CDR3 DNA follows: TGTGCCAGCAGCCACCAGACAGAGAACACTGAAGCTTTCTTT. It codes for CASSHQTENTEAFF.

The CDR3 is CASSQDMSSNGELFF. In DNA, the CDR3 is TGTGCCAGCAGCCAAGATATGAGTTCGAACGGGGAGCTGTTTTTT. The chain has TRBV3-1 (or the pseudogene TRBV3-2) and TRBJ2-2; D is unresolved. CDR1 and CDR2 (germline): LGHDT, YNNKEL (reference sequence). The CDR3 sequence is 15 residues long. V was cut by 0 bases and J by 7 bases, with 12 bases left in between.

The V and J genes are TRBV28 and TRBJ2-7, with no clear D. V gave up 3 bases and J gave up 3 bases, with 12 bases separating them. This CDR3 has 14 amino acids. CDR1 and CDR2 (germline): MDHEN, SYDVKM. This chain's CDR3 is CASSFPLPHYEQYF. CDR3 bases: TGTGCCAGCAGTTTCCCCCTACCTCACTACGAGCAGTACTTC. The full variable domain, with the rest looked up from reference TRBV28 and TRBJ2-7, is DVKVTQSSRYLVKRTGEKVFLECVQDMDHENMFWYRQDPGLGLRLIYFSYDVKMKEKGDIPEGYSVSREKKERFSLILESASTNQTSMYLCASSFPLPHYEQYFGPGTRLTVT.

The J gene is TRBJ2-3, the V gene TRBV5-1, with D tentatively TRBD1 (6 bases). Germline lookup yields CDR1 SGHRS and CDR2 YFSETQ. Trimming cost V 8 bases and J 4 bases, with 11 bases left between them. The CDR3 contains 12 residues. CDR3 nucleotides: TGCGCCAGTAGACAGGAAGCAGATACGCAGTATTTT. Its protein is CASRQEADTQYF. Full variable domain (remainder filled in from reference TRBV5-1 and TRBJ2-3): KAGVTQTPRYLIKTRGQQVTLSCSPISGHRSVSWYQQTPGQGLQFLFEYFSETQRNKGNFPGRFSGRQFSNSRSEMNVSTLELGDSALYLCASRQEADTQYFGPGTRLTVL.